This entry concerns a single TCR beta chain. The antigen remains unidentified. From the RACE reads, TCRdb called clonotypes with MiXCR, one entry per CDR3 protein. Of 90,000 to 110,000 distinct CDR3 sequences listed, 34% are singletons. This sample is drawn from a study of human T cells and chemical hapten exposure. At the level of the study: After 6 days, upper back 0.01% DPC patch tests were scored. General study findings and limits: Relative to control repertoires, expanded TCRs gave rise to significantly more large CDR3 similarity clusters. Sensitization with DPC brought no change to TCRs above 1 in 1000 in frequency.

Time point indicated: patch test 3, about 24 weeks after DPC sensitization. Treatment meaning: therapeutic diphenylcyclopropenone sensitization with weekly scalp DPC. Extraction of total RNA was performed on unfractionated whole blood. The CDR3 extends over 13 amino acids. Trimming left V 2 bases short and J 3 bases short, with 8 bases between. Germline V gene data show CDR1 as SEHNR and CDR2 as FQNEAQ (reference sequence). This receptor was taken from a man in his forties with alopecia areata. Some clones in this sample may be carry-over from other donors' samples. This sample comprised whole blood, obtained in connection with sensitization to the hapten diphenylcyclopropenone (DPC). The chain links TRBV7-9 to TRBJ2-7, with D tentatively TRBD1 (6 bases). This CDR3 reads CASSLLGGYEQYV. The CDR3 DNA follows: TGTGCCAGCAGCTTACTAGGGGGCTACGAGCAGTACGTC.